This entry is about one T cell receptor beta chain. Its cognate antigen has yet to be identified. One junction end does not reproduce the germline sequence, and a read error may be involved. The protocol used for the library was PCR. The sample was run on an Illumina HiSeq 4000. High-throughput sequencing was used to profile the TCR beta-chain CDR3 region of every patient. Turning to the authors' computational methods: A classifier to discriminate distant-metastatic papillary thyroid cancer patients was built from CDR3 differences across clinicopathological groups. To measure repertoire diversity the researchers used the Shannon index, while the Morisita-Horn index served to gauge how similar the tumor and blood repertoires were. The raw public data were reprocessed by TCRdb itself: fastp quality trimming at Q25, MiXCR clonotype calling, in-frame beta chains only. The V and J calls were determined by TCRdb, not by the authors. Present in this sample are around 12,000 clones, around 10% of which were seen just once. 30% to 35% of the sample belongs to the ten largest clones.

No patient had received any treatment before thyroid surgery. The study retrospectively analysed patient clinical samples collected from about 2012 to 2018 using T-cell receptor beta sequencing. This sample is part of a study of metastatic and nonmetastatic thyroid tumors (dated by TCRdb to 2020 to 2021). Regarding the research as a whole: Repertoires were compared across peripheral blood and tumor or nodule tissue samples from malignant and benign thyroid patients. Overall results and qualifications from the work: In both blood and tumor samples, malignant tumors were reported to have significantly higher TCR beta diversity than benign nodules.

From the cysteine up to the phenylalanine, the CDR3 has a length of 13 residues. The only DNA kept is the CDR3, 39 bases in frame from the first base. The germline V gene specifies SGDLS as CDR1 and YYNGEE as CDR2. This sequence originates from a female donor with papillary thyroid cancer or a benign thyroid nodule (not recorded which). Some clones in this sample may be carry-over from other donors' samples. The sequenced material came from blood. The chain couples TRBV9 to TRBJ2-5; perhaps TRBD2 is the D gene, with 5 bases matching. The nucleotide sequence reads as follows: TGTGTCAGCAGCGTAGGAGGTGAAGAGACCCAGTACTTC. The resulting protein is CVSSVGGEETQYF.